These 17 T cell receptor beta chains share one sample of origin, sequenced in a study of cytomegalovirus exposure and HLA in healthy donors. The PCR was carried out with 60 Vbeta primers and 13 Jbeta primers. TCRdb keeps only in-frame clones here, not all; method: immunoSEQ multiplex PCR. The data show about 140,000 clones, approximately 71% seen once. Sequenced input: PBMCs. All receptors derive from a man aged 18 to 30 in good health and CMV-seropositive.

V is TRBV10-3 and J is TRBJ2-5; 14 nucleotides align to TRBD2. Losses at the gene ends were 0 bases for V and 5 bases for J; bases not matched to a gene: 5. The CDR3 contains 17 residues. Looked up from germline, CDR1 is ENHRY and CDR2 is SYGVKD. CDR3 loop: CAISESGLAGAFETQYF. CDR3 DNA: TGTGCCATCAGTGAGTCGGGACTAGCGGGAGCCTTTGAGACCCAGTACTTC.

V gene TRBV5-1 combines with J gene TRBJ2-7; 8 bases line up with TRBD1. V trimming: 4 bases; J trimming: 7 bases; junction bases outside the gene matches: 7. The CDR3 has 13 amino acids. CDR1 and CDR2 (germline): SGHRS, YFSETQ. In nucleotides, the CDR3 is TGCGCCAGCAGCCGGACAGGGTCGGGAGAGCAGTACTTC. Encoded protein: CASSRTGSGEQYF.

This clone has only one observation. The chain employs TRBV9 and TRBJ2-1, with 11 bases fitting TRBD2. Germline values: CDR1 SGDLS, CDR2 YYNGEE. The CDR3 has 15 residues. With V trimmed by 5 bases and J by 4 bases, 5 bases remained unmatched. The DNA for the CDR3 is TGTGCCAGCAGTGACGGGACTAGCGGATACAATGAGCAGTTCTTC. Protein sequence: CASSDGTSGYNEQFF.

This chain connects TRBV19 to TRBJ1-5, with D possibly being TRBD1 (6 bases). The CDR3 extends over 16 amino acids. Trimming removed 3 bases at V and 0 bases at J, with 12 bases between. In germline, CDR1 is LNHDA, CDR2 SQIVND (reference sequence). The CDR3 region has the DNA TGTGCCAGTAGTATTTTTCCAGGGGATAGCAATCAGCCCCAGCATTTT. Encoded protein: CASSIFPGDSNQPQHF. Looking up the rest from reference TRBV19 and TRBJ1-5 gives the full variable domain: DGGITQSPKYLFRKEGQNVTLSCEQNLNHDAMYWYRQDPGQGLRLIYYSQIVNDFQKGDIAEGYSVSREKKESFPLTVTSAQKNPTAFYLCASSIFPGDSNQPQHFGDGTRLSIL.

The J gene is TRBJ2-7, the V gene TRBV5-5; the D gene is possibly TRBD2 (5 bases). Trimming removed 1 base from V and 2 bases from J, with 16 bases in between. This CDR3 has 16 residues. Germline lookup yields CDR1 SGHKS and CDR2 YYEKEE (reference sequence). The CDR3 DNA reads TGTGCCAGCAGCTTGATACCGGGTACTAGTACCTACGAGCAGTACTTC. Protein: CASSLIPGTSTYEQYF.

The table lists this clone with a few counts. This rearrangement joins TRBV7-9 to TRBJ1-1, with 8 bases fitting TRBD1. The V gene's germline CDR1 is SEHNR and CDR2 FQNEAQ (reference sequence). J was trimmed by 2 bases and V by 8 bases; bases with no gene match: 10. The CDR3 length is 15 residues. CDR3 sequence: CASPPAQGANTEAFF. DNA for the CDR3: TGTGCCAGCCCTCCAGCCCAGGGGGCCAACACTGAAGCTTTCTTT.

The chain uses TRBV2 and TRBJ2-1; 11 bases line up with TRBD2. Germline V lookup: CDR1 SNHLY, CDR2 FYNNEI. The CDR3 runs 14 residues. Trimming cost V 9 bases and J 6 bases; bases outside gene matches: 7. CDR3 loop: CASKPGLAVNEQFF. CDR3 nucleotides: TGTGCCAGTAAACCGGGACTAGCGGTCAATGAGCAGTTCTTC.

The chain recombines TRBV27 with TRBJ2-1, with TRBD1 matching 9 bases. This CDR3 has 17 amino acids. Germline V CDR1 and CDR2: MNHEY, SMNVEV (reference sequence). V was pared by 3 bases and J by 2 bases, with 8 bases of the junction left unmatched. The CDR3 protein is CASSFTAGTGTYNEQFF. DNA of the CDR3: TGTGCCAGCAGTTTTACTGCCGGGACAGGGACCTACAATGAGCAGTTCTTC.

This clone was detected a few times. The chain is built from TRBV10-1 and TRBJ2-1; TRBD1 aligns across 10 bases. V lost 7 bases, J lost 4 bases, and 4 bases stayed unmatched. CDR3 length equals 14 residues. Germline-derived CDR1 and CDR2 are WNHNN and SYGVQD (reference sequence). The CDR3 DNA follows: TGCGCCAGCACCAAGGGACAGGGGTACAATGAGCAGTTCTTC. Translation gives CASTKGQGYNEQFF.

V and J are TRBV5-4 and TRBJ2-2, with 9 nucleotides matching TRBD2. Germline V lookup: CDR1 SGHNT, CDR2 YYREEE (reference sequence). The CDR3 runs 15 residues. V trimming: 0 bases; J trimming: 6 bases; junction bases outside the gene matches: 3. In nucleotides, the CDR3 is TGTGCCAGCAGCTTGGTGGGGACTAGCCCCGGGGAGCTGTTTTTT. The encoded protein is CASSLVGTSPGELFF.

This clone was counted a single time. The chain uses TRBV18 and TRBJ2-7; 12 bases are shared with TRBD2. This CDR3 spans 15 amino acids. J gave up 7 bases and V 3 bases, and 7 bases lay outside the gene matches. Germline values: CDR1 KGHSH, CDR2 LQKENI. CDR3 residues: CASSPQRTSGKEQYF. The CDR3 bases are TGTGCCAGCTCACCCCAGAGGACTAGCGGGAAAGAGCAGTACTTC.

V gene TRBV15 combines with J gene TRBJ2-7; 8 bases line up with TRBD1. This CDR3 is 17 amino acids long. V lost 0 bases to trimming and J lost 3 bases; unmatched junction nucleotides: 10. CDR1 LNHNV and CDR2 YYDKDF come from the germline V gene (reference sequence). The CDR3 here is CATSRDRFGRGLYEQYF. CDR3 DNA sequence: TGTGCCACCAGCAGAGATCGGTTCGGCAGGGGGCTCTACGAGCAGTACTTC. Full variable domain (rest looked up from reference TRBV15 and TRBJ2-7): DAMVIQNPRYQVTQFGKPVTLSCSQTLNHNVMYWYQQKSSQAPKLLFHYYDKDFNNEADTPDNFQSRRPNTSFCFLDIRSPGLGDTAMYLCATSRDRFGRGLYEQYFGPGTRLTVT.

The chain joins TRBV27 to TRBJ2-7; 7 nucleotides align to TRBD2. The J segment lost 3 bases and the V segment lost 5 bases, leaving 4 bases of the junction unmatched. Looked up from germline, CDR1 is MNHEY and CDR2 is SMNVEV (reference sequence). The CDR3 length is 13 residues. The CDR3 here is CASSTSVGYEQYF. In DNA, the CDR3 is TGTGCCAGCAGTACTAGCGTGGGCTACGAGCAGTACTTC.

A word on this clone: Relative to the germline gene, one junction end is altered; a read error may explain this. This chain uses TRBV28 with TRBJ2-7; 11 bases are shared with TRBD2. Germline lookup yields CDR1 MDHEN and CDR2 SYDVKM. The CDR3 is made up of 16 amino acids. In DNA, the CDR3 is TGTGCCCGCAGTGCCTCGGTAGCGGGAGGGCCCTACGAGCAGTACTTC. Amino acid sequence: CARSASVAGGPYEQYF.

The chain's CDR3 is CASSPETTGNTGELFF. For the CDR3, the DNA is TGTGCCAGCAGCCCCGAAACGACAGGGAACACCGGGGAGCTGTTTTTT. The gene calls are TRBV5-6 and TRBJ2-2; a possible D gene is TRBD1 (6 bases). The CDR3 sequence is 16 residues long. Trimming cost V 4 bases and J 1 base, with 14 bases left between them. CDR1 and CDR2 (germline): SGHDT, YYEEEE.

The rearrangement uses TRBV7-9 and TRBJ2-7; 10 bases line up with TRBD1. CDR1 is SEHNR and CDR2 is FQNEAQ in the germline V gene (reference sequence). Trimming removed 4 bases from V and 5 bases from J; junction bases left unmatched: 5. The CDR3 totals 14 residues. As DNA, the CDR3 is TGTGCCAGCAGCTCAACCGGGACAGGGGACGAGCAGTACTTC. Translation: CASSSTGTGDEQYF.

V is TRBV10-1 and J is TRBJ2-1; 8 bases are a match to TRBD2. Germline V lookup: CDR1 WNHNN, CDR2 SYGVQD (reference sequence). The CDR3 runs 15 residues. V gave up 2 bases and J gave up 6 bases; unmatched junction bases: 6. The CDR3 here is CASSEGLAGSNEQFF. The DNA of the CDR3 is TGCGCCAGCAGTGAGGGTTTAGCGGGAAGCAATGAGCAGTTCTTC.